This record concerns one TCR beta chain sequence. As yet, its antigen is unknown. V was pared by 6 bases and J by 3 bases, with 15 bases between. CDR1 LNHNV and CDR2 YYDKDF come from the germline V gene (reference sequence). The CDR3 spans 14 residues. Produced via immunoSEQ multiplex PCR; TCRdb's table is partial and in-frame only. The sample has around 65,000 clones, roughly four fifths seen once; the top ten hold approximately 26%. The sample belongs to a study of T cell responses to AZD1222 COVID-19 vaccine. Study-level findings and limits: Baseline seropositivity occurred in only a handful of AZD1222 recipients.

This TCR was recovered from an adult who received the AZD1222 COVID-19 vaccine. The starting material was peripheral blood, obtained 28 days after the second AZD1222 dose. The gene calls are TRBV15 and TRBJ2-7, with a possible D match to TRBD2 (6 bases). CDR3 region: CATRAGTGDYEQYF. The CDR3 DNA sequence: TGTGCCACCAGGGCTGGGACGGGAGACTACGAGCAGTACTTC.